This T cell receptor beta chain came from a study of blood T cells in healthy people across ages. Notes on the study in general: Unknown CMV status may confound age-related changes in expanded clones. Older age went with lower TCR beta diversity per million T cells, in a roughly linear way.

About this clonotype: What it recognizes is unknown.

A second PCR of 7 to 11 cycles used a sample-barcoded 5' primer and a J-beta primer mix. Each TCR beta cDNA got a 12-nucleotide random molecular identifier. TCRdb recomputed calls from the 5' RACE reads with MiXCR, one row per CDR3 protein. The table includes hundreds of thousands of distinct CDR3 sequences, roughly 48% detected once. Input material: blood. The receptor comes from a man at least 80 years old in good health.

Here the CDR3 reads CASSLAGTAGTQYF. CDR3 nucleotide sequence: TGTGCCAGCAGCTTAGCGGGGACAGCCGGGACCCAGTACTTC. This chain links TRBV7-8 with TRBJ2-7; 7 bases line up with TRBD1. The J call is doubtful: the DNA matches TRBJ2-5 better. Germline CDR1 and CDR2: SGHVS and FQNEAQ. The CDR3 is made up of 14 amino acids.